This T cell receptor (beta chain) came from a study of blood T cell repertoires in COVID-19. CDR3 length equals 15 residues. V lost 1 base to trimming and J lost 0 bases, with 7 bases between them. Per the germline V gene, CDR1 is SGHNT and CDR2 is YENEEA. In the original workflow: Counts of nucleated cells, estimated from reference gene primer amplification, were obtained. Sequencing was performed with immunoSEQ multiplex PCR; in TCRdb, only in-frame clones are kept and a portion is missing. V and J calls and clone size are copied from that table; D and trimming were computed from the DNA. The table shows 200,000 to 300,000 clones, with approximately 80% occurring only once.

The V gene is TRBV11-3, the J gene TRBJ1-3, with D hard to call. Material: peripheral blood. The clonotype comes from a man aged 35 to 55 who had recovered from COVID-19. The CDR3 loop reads CASSLGSDSGNTIYF. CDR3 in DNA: TGTGCCAGCAGCTTAGGATCAGACTCTGGAAACACCATATATTTT.